A selection of T cell receptor beta chains follows, all from one sample in a study of T-cell reconstitution after alpha-beta-depleted transplantation in children. TCRdb re-analysed the PCR reads in MiXCR, keeping a single row per CDR3 protein. This sample carries 90,000 to 150,000 distinct CDR3 sequences, under 25% of them seen once, and the ten largest clones take roughly a tenth. The input for sequencing was PBMCs, mostly from graft donor cells, taken 180 days after TCRalphabeta/CD19-depleted stem cell transplant. Every receptor here comes from a male patient aged 2-10 years who had a stem cell transplant for chronic granulomatous disease, so the T cells may come from the graft donor. Each CDR3 is given without its conserved first and last residue.

j_gene | v_gene | CDR3aa
TRBJ1-3 | TRBV12-3/TRBV12-4 | ASSFADSPGNTIY
TRBJ2-7 | TRBV27 | ASSLTGTGLYEQY
TRBJ2-7 | TRBV9 | ASSWEVGSYEQY
TRBJ2-7 | TRBV20-1 | SARDAGGPYEQY
TRBJ2-5 | TRBV20-1 | SARAYSGSRETQY
TRBJ2-5 | TRBV29-1 | SVEVIVEETQY
TRBJ2-1 | TRBV20-1 | SAPPSGRRNEQF
TRBJ2-3 | TRBV24-1 | ATSEVEILSSTDTQY
TRBJ2-7 | TRBV13 | ARSLGLVCEQY
TRBJ2-7 | TRBV5-1 | ASSFSDRLAYEQY
TRBJ2-1 | TRBV5-5 | ASSLGLAAYNEQF
TRBJ1-4 | TRBV29-1 | SVPGPSNEKLF
TRBJ2-5 | TRBV12-3/TRBV12-4 | ASSLDPGETQY
TRBJ2-1 | TRBV6-2/TRBV6-3 | ASSRVLLNRYNEQF
TRBJ2-3 | TRBV29-1 | SVVNSTDTQY
TRBJ2-1 | TRBV20-1 | SARDLTSGGYNEQF
TRBJ2-1 | TRBV20-1 | SADPWVGSSYNEQF
TRBJ2-1 | TRBV25-1 | ASSEWVRSGNEQF
TRBJ2-3 | TRBV20-1 | SASFLAGSLIYTDTQY
TRBJ1-4 | TRBV5-1 | ASRDRVIEKLF
TRBJ1-3 | TRBV7-8 | ASSPGELSSGNTIY
TRBJ2-7 | TRBV20-1 | SARAPYEQY
TRBJ2-7 | TRBV12-3/TRBV12-4 | ASSPKGGRMAYEQY
TRBJ1-1 | TRBV21-1 | ARAAEAF
TRBJ1-1 | TRBV12-3/TRBV12-4 | ASSPGPGNTEAF
TRBJ2-3 | TRBV18 | ASSPLGPPEDTQY